This TCR beta chain stems from a study of read filtering for tumor transcriptome and immune sequencing (TCRdb year 2020). About the investigation overall: The cohort was composed of more than 16 male and 14 to 15 female patients, with a mean age of approximately 66 years and an age range of about 40 to 90. Per sample, about 4.05 to 11 million TCR-region mapped reads were obtained with IR-seq, compared with only about 80 to 1,400 with RNA-seq. After DNase treatment, whole-transcriptome libraries were prepared using the TruSeq RNA Access Library Prep Kit. TCR repertoires obtained by targeted immune repertoire sequencing and by bulk whole-transcriptome sequencing performed on the same bone marrow samples were compared. A main aim was a read-filtering strategy for immune repertoire data, specifically whether clonotypes supported by a single read should be removed. Under revised international staging, roughly eight patients fell into R-ISS I, 15 or so into R-ISS II and about seven into R-ISS III.

Turning to this clonotype: Its antigen specificity is not known. A much more abundant neighbour one base away suggests this may be a read error.

Bone marrow was sampled from every patient at the time of active disease. Isolation of bone marrow mononuclear cells was performed by Ficoll-Hypaque density gradient centrifugation. Myeloma plasma cells were removed and CD138-negative cells were obtained by negative selection following labeling with CD138 magnetic microbeads on a MACS separator. The purity of the isolated cells was checked by flow cytometry with CD138 antibodies on an Attune NxT. TRIzol reagent was used to extract total RNA, which was then quantified with a NanoDrop spectrophotometer. For each patient, paired RNA-seq and IR-seq were run on the CD138-negative bone marrow sample from that patient. What the authors observed across the whole study: When single-read clonotypes were removed, the proportions of shared clonotypes in IR-seq and RNA-seq correlated more strongly. Single-read clonotypes made up approximately 79% of clonotypes but only around 4% of total reads in IR-seq, compared with just under 75% of clonotypes and more than 40% of reads in RNA-seq. The sorted CD138-negative fraction was a mixed bone marrow immune population, not purified T cells. Compared with RNA-seq, IR-seq captured clonotypes at much greater depth and more reliably, and a smaller IR-seq throughput was enough to identify most of the shared clonotypes.

Starting from roughly 370 ng RNA, TCR libraries were constructed with the Immunoverse kit using molecular barcoded adaptors that cover the alpha/delta and beta/gamma chains. The same RNA used for transcriptome sequencing was used for TCR library preparation. An Illumina HiSeq 4000 with 2 x 150 cycles was used to sequence the TCR libraries. The original methods were these. Using MiXCR, which included quality filtering and error correction, TCR reads were aligned to human V, D, J and C references and then assembled into CDR3 clonotypes. The tcR package in R was used for analysis of clonotype counts and gene usage diversity. Raw mapping reads were checked after the RNA-seq reads had been mapped by STAR aligner version 2.5.3a onto the human GRCh37 genome. To test how sequencing depth affected the clonotypes detected, IR-seq fastq files were randomly downsampled with Seqtk 1.3. TCRdb reanalyzed the raw reads on its own, using fastp at Q25 for trimming and MiXCR for clone calling, and kept in-frame beta chains. Rows with a matching CDR3 protein are joined into one entry that keeps the most common DNA and genes. The V and J calls come from TCRdb's annotation, not from the publication. The sample data list about 58,000 distinct CDR3 sequences, and about 12% of these were observed just once. The ten most abundant clones make up 16% of the sample.

What was sequenced was a population of CD138-negative cells sorted from bone marrow. The sample's cell subset or site label, in plain terms: bone marrow mononuclear cells depleted of CD138+ plasma/myeloma cells by negative magnetic selection. The TCR originated in a donor aged 40 or over with multiple myeloma.

DNA sequence: TGTGCCAGCAGTTTGGCTCCCCCCCCGAGTACTGAAGTTTTCTTT. It translates to CASSLAPPPSTEVFF. The sequence is built from TRBV12-3 or TRBV12-4 and TRBJ1-1; confidence is insufficient to name the D gene. From the cysteine up to the phenylalanine, the CDR3 has a length of 15 residues. Only CDR3 DNA remains: 45 bases, in frame from the first base.